The rows below give T cell receptor beta chains drawn from one sample of a study of blood T cell repertoires in COVID-19. Measured with immunoSEQ multiplex PCR; TCRdb has only the in-frame clones, and not every one. The sample lists roughly 200,000 clones; around 85% were seen once. Sequencing was carried out using PBMCs or T cells enriched from blood (not recorded which). The receptors derive from a man aged 40-49 years who had recovered from COVID-19. Both conserved end residues are part of each CDR3. A D gene is named only where the DNA matches it firmly. Size values are once, few and many counts, or a class for expanded clones, and some rows have none.

j_gene: TRBJ2-5; v_gene: TRBV19; abundance: NA; d_gene: NA; CDR3aa: CASSVNREETQYF; CDR3nt: TGTGCCAGTAGTGTTAACAGAGAAGAGACCCAGTACTTC
j_gene: TRBJ1-5; v_gene: TRBV19; abundance: NA; d_gene: NA; CDR3aa: CASNHVGRGYSNQPQHF; CDR3nt: TGTGCCAGTAATCATGTAGGCAGGGGCTATAGCAATCAGCCCCAGCATTTT
j_gene: TRBJ1-1; v_gene: TRBV5-1; abundance: once; d_gene: NA; CDR3aa: CASSPYPGGEAFF; CDR3nt: TGCGCCAGCAGTCCCTACCCGGGGGGAGAAGCTTTCTTT
j_gene: TRBJ2-1; v_gene: TRBV2; abundance: NA; d_gene: TRBD2; CDR3aa: CASSELAGDNEQFF; CDR3nt: TGTGCCAGCAGTGAACTAGCGGGGGACAATGAGCAGTTCTTC
j_gene: TRBJ2-3; v_gene: TRBV6-4; abundance: medium-sized; d_gene: TRBD1; CDR3aa: CASSDGQGADTQYF; CDR3nt: TGTGCCAGCAGTGACGGACAGGGGGCAGATACGCAGTATTTT
j_gene: TRBJ2-7; v_gene: TRBV27; abundance: NA; d_gene: TRBD2; CDR3aa: CASSLTAGGEQYF; CDR3nt: TGTGCCAGCAGTTTAACAGCGGGAGGCGAGCAGTACTTC
j_gene: TRBJ2-3; v_gene: TRBV7-9; abundance: NA; d_gene: NA; CDR3aa: CASSLARGQSQYF; CDR3nt: TGTGCCAGCAGCTTAGCTCGAGGACAGAGTCAGTATTTT
j_gene: TRBJ2-7; v_gene: TRBV24-1; abundance: NA; d_gene: NA; CDR3aa: CATSRGGFYEQYF; CDR3nt: TGTGCCACCTCCAGGGGCGGATTCTACGAGCAGTACTTC
j_gene: TRBJ1-1; v_gene: TRBV30; abundance: NA; d_gene: TRBD1; CDR3aa: CAWSRDRLGTEAFF; CDR3nt: TGTGCCTGGAGTAGGGACAGGCTGGGGACTGAAGCTTTCTTT
j_gene: TRBJ2-2; v_gene: TRBV7-9; abundance: NA; d_gene: NA; CDR3aa: CASSLPLNTGELFF; CDR3nt: TGTGCCAGCAGCCTACCCTTGAACACCGGGGAGCTGTTTTTT
j_gene: TRBJ2-5; v_gene: TRBV28; abundance: once; d_gene: TRBD1; CDR3aa: CASIQQGASGETQYF; CDR3nt: TGTGCCAGCATCCAACAGGGGGCCTCGGGAGAGACCCAGTACTTC
j_gene: TRBJ1-5; v_gene: TRBV19; abundance: NA; d_gene: NA; CDR3aa: CASSIGRTSNQPQHF; CDR3nt: TGTGCCAGTAGTATAGGGCGGACAAGCAATCAGCCCCAGCATTTT
j_gene: TRBJ2-1; v_gene: TRBV7-2; abundance: NA; d_gene: TRBD1; CDR3aa: CASSLTGTGGNEQFF; CDR3nt: TGTGCCAGCAGCTTGACCGGGACAGGGGGCAATGAGCAGTTCTTC
j_gene: TRBJ2-7; v_gene: TRBV5-8; abundance: NA; d_gene: TRBD1; CDR3aa: CASSSGTGLSYEQYF; CDR3nt: TGTGCCAGCAGCTCAGGGACAGGGCTCTCCTACGAGCAGTACTTC
j_gene: TRBJ2-2; v_gene: TRBV14; abundance: NA; d_gene: TRBD2; CDR3aa: CASSRGAPGELFF; CDR3nt: TGTGCCTCGTCGCGGGGGGCCCCCGGGGAGCTGTTTTTT
j_gene: TRBJ1-1; v_gene: TRBV29-1; abundance: NA; d_gene: NA; CDR3aa: CSVEPRATGFHF; CDR3nt: TGCAGCGTTGAGCCTAGGGCGACAGGCTTTCACTTT
j_gene: TRBJ2-3; v_gene: TRBV9; abundance: NA; d_gene: TRBD2; CDR3aa: CASSLAGGEIDTQYF; CDR3nt: TGTGCCAGCAGCCTAGCGGGAGGGGAGATAGATACGCAGTATTTT
j_gene: TRBJ1-6; v_gene: TRBV30; abundance: NA; d_gene: TRBD1; CDR3aa: CAWTRTGVGNSPLHF; CDR3nt: TGTGCCTGGACCCGAACAGGGGTGGGTAATTCACCCCTCCACTTT
j_gene: TRBJ2-1; v_gene: TRBV6-4; abundance: NA; d_gene: TRBD2; CDR3aa: CASRRLGGEGQSEQFF; CDR3nt: TGTGCCAGCAGACGACTTGGGGGGGAGGGCCAAAGTGAGCAGTTCTTC
j_gene: TRBJ2-7; v_gene: TRBV5-8; abundance: NA; d_gene: NA; CDR3aa: CATEGYEQYF; CDR3nt: TGTGCCACCGAGGGCTACGAGCAGTACTTC
j_gene: TRBJ2-7; v_gene: TRBV30; abundance: once; d_gene: TRBD1; CDR3aa: CAWSVGDRMGYEQYF; CDR3nt: TGTGCCTGGAGTGTCGGGGACAGGATGGGCTACGAGCAGTACTTC
j_gene: TRBJ2-3; v_gene: TRBV5-1; abundance: NA; d_gene: TRBD2; CDR3aa: CASSLEVAGNADTQYF; CDR3nt: TGCGCCAGCAGCTTGGAGGTAGCGGGAAACGCAGATACGCAGTATTTT
j_gene: TRBJ2-7; v_gene: TRBV30; abundance: NA; d_gene: TRBD2; CDR3aa: CAWRISGRLFSYEQYF; CDR3nt: TGTGCCTGGAGGATTAGCGGGAGGCTATTCTCCTACGAGCAGTACTTC
j_gene: TRBJ2-5; v_gene: TRBV2; abundance: NA; d_gene: NA; CDR3aa: CASAVSFEETQYF; CDR3nt: TGTGCCAGCGCTGTTAGTTTTGAAGAGACCCAGTACTTC
j_gene: TRBJ1-1; v_gene: TRBV6-2/TRBV6-3; abundance: NA; d_gene: NA; CDR3aa: CASSYTHRTSGTEAFF; CDR3nt: TGTGCCAGCAGTTACACACACCGTACTTCGGGCACTGAAGCTTTCTTT
j_gene: TRBJ2-5; v_gene: TRBV28; abundance: NA; d_gene: NA; CDR3aa: CASSHLDSQETQYF; CDR3nt: TGTGCCAGCAGTCACCTGGACAGCCAAGAGACCCAGTACTTC
j_gene: TRBJ1-1; v_gene: TRBV3-1/TRBV3-2; abundance: NA; d_gene: TRBD1; CDR3aa: CASSLRTGWQNTEAFF; CDR3nt: TGTGCCAGCAGCCTACGGACAGGGTGGCAGAACACTGAAGCTTTCTTT
j_gene: TRBJ2-1; v_gene: TRBV9; abundance: once; d_gene: TRBD2; CDR3aa: CASSVGLAGVKSSYNEQFF; CDR3nt: TGTGCCAGCAGCGTAGGACTAGCGGGAGTCAAGAGCTCCTACAATGAGCAGTTCTTC
j_gene: TRBJ2-3; v_gene: TRBV11-3; abundance: NA; d_gene: TRBD2; CDR3aa: CASSLGLAGADTQYF; CDR3nt: TGTGCCAGCAGCTTAGGGCTAGCGGGAGCTGATACGCAGTATTTT
j_gene: TRBJ2-1; v_gene: TRBV3-1/TRBV3-2; abundance: NA; d_gene: TRBD2; CDR3aa: CASSQELAGVVEQFF; CDR3nt: TGTGCCAGCAGCCAAGAACTAGCGGGAGTAGTTGAGCAGTTCTTC
j_gene: TRBJ1-1; v_gene: TRBV19; abundance: NA; d_gene: NA; CDR3aa: CASSIDGDTEAFF; CDR3nt: TGTGCCAGTAGTATAGACGGGGACACTGAAGCTTTCTTT
j_gene: TRBJ1-6; v_gene: TRBV30; abundance: NA; d_gene: TRBD1; CDR3aa: CAWRKTGSSYNSPLHF; CDR3nt: TGTGCCTGGAGAAAGACAGGGAGCTCCTATAATTCACCCCTCCACTTT
j_gene: TRBJ2-5; v_gene: TRBV7-9; abundance: NA; d_gene: TRBD1; CDR3aa: CASSLGLAGTAKQETQYF; CDR3nt: TGTGCCAGCAGCCTCGGTCTCGCCGGGACAGCTAAACAAGAGACCCAGTACTTC
j_gene: TRBJ2-2; v_gene: TRBV5-6; abundance: NA; d_gene: NA; CDR3aa: CASRVWRVNTGELFF; CDR3nt: TGTGCCAGCAGGGTTTGGCGGGTGAACACCGGGGAGCTGTTTTTT
j_gene: TRBJ1-1; v_gene: TRBV29-1; abundance: NA; d_gene: TRBD1; CDR3aa: CSVVGGTGDITEAFF; CDR3nt: TGCAGCGTTGTGGGCGGGACAGGGGATATCACTGAAGCTTTCTTT
j_gene: TRBJ2-1; v_gene: TRBV19; abundance: NA; d_gene: TRBD2; CDR3aa: CASSIALAGGFEQFF; CDR3nt: TGTGCCAGTAGTATAGCGCTAGCGGGAGGTTTTGAGCAGTTCTTC
j_gene: TRBJ1-1; v_gene: TRBV7-6; abundance: NA; d_gene: TRBD1; CDR3aa: CASSRQGNTEAFF; CDR3nt: TGTGCCAGCAGCCGACAGGGGAACACTGAAGCTTTCTTT
j_gene: TRBJ2-1; v_gene: TRBV9; abundance: once; d_gene: TRBD2; CDR3aa: CASIIPASGNEQFF; CDR3nt: TGTGCCAGCATCATCCCGGCTAGCGGCAATGAGCAGTTCTTC
j_gene: TRBJ1-1; v_gene: TRBV19; abundance: once; d_gene: NA; CDR3aa: CASSIEEGKETEAFF; CDR3nt: TGTGCCAGTAGTATAGAGGAGGGGAAGGAAACTGAAGCTTTCTTT
j_gene: TRBJ2-3; v_gene: TRBV27; abundance: few; d_gene: TRBD1; CDR3aa: CASMVRGPSTDTQYF; CDR3nt: TGTGCCAGCATGGTTAGGGGGCCGAGCACAGATACGCAGTATTTT
j_gene: TRBJ2-1; v_gene: TRBV18; abundance: NA; d_gene: NA; CDR3aa: CASSAPGTTIRFF; CDR3nt: TGTGCCAGCTCAGCCCCCGGGACAACGATAAGGTTCTTC
j_gene: TRBJ1-2; v_gene: TRBV18; abundance: NA; d_gene: TRBD1; CDR3aa: CASSPTTGNYGYTF; CDR3nt: TGTGCCAGCTCACCAACGACAGGGAACTATGGCTACACCTTC
j_gene: TRBJ1-2; v_gene: TRBV30; abundance: NA; d_gene: TRBD1; CDR3aa: CAYRGSYGYTF; CDR3nt: TGTGCCTACAGGGGCTCTTATGGCTACACCTTC
j_gene: TRBJ2-7; v_gene: TRBV4-1; abundance: NA; d_gene: NA; CDR3aa: CASSQDPSGRGYYEQYF; CDR3nt: TGCGCCAGCAGCCAAGATCCCTCGGGCAGGGGCTACTACGAGCAGTACTTC
j_gene: TRBJ2-1; v_gene: TRBV7-2; abundance: NA; d_gene: TRBD2; CDR3aa: CASSLTSGRFSSYNEQFF; CDR3nt: TGTGCCAGCAGCTTAACTAGCGGGAGGTTTAGCTCCTACAATGAGCAGTTCTTC
j_gene: TRBJ2-7; v_gene: TRBV27; abundance: once; d_gene: TRBD1; CDR3aa: CASRRDRGYEQYF; CDR3nt: TGTGCCAGCCGTCGGGACAGGGGATACGAGCAGTACTTC
j_gene: TRBJ2-7; v_gene: TRBV24-1; abundance: NA; d_gene: TRBD1; CDR3aa: CATSESGQGLQNEQYF; CDR3nt: TGTGCCACCAGTGAATCCGGACAGGGACTGCAAAACGAGCAGTACTTC
j_gene: TRBJ2-3; v_gene: TRBV7-2; abundance: NA; d_gene: TRBD2; CDR3aa: CASSSGLASDTQYF; CDR3nt: TGTGCCAGCAGCTCCGGACTAGCATCAGATACGCAGTATTTT
j_gene: TRBJ1-1; v_gene: TRBV6-4; abundance: NA; d_gene: NA; CDR3aa: CASSDGAGTEAFF; CDR3nt: TGTGCCAGCAGTGATGGAGCAGGGACTGAAGCTTTCTTT
j_gene: TRBJ2-7; v_gene: TRBV6-2/TRBV6-3; abundance: NA; d_gene: NA; CDR3aa: CASSYSTDYEQYF; CDR3nt: TGTGCCAGCAGTTACTCGACAGACTACGAGCAGTACTTC
j_gene: TRBJ2-5; v_gene: TRBV3-1/TRBV3-2; abundance: NA; d_gene: TRBD2; CDR3aa: CASSQGTSGREETQYF; CDR3nt: TGTGCCAGCAGCCAAGGGACTAGCGGGAGGGAAGAGACCCAGTACTTC
j_gene: TRBJ2-7; v_gene: TRBV11-3; abundance: NA; d_gene: TRBD1; CDR3aa: CASSRFGTGEYEQYF; CDR3nt: TGTGCCAGCAGCCGATTCGGGACAGGTGAATACGAGCAGTACTTC
j_gene: TRBJ1-1; v_gene: TRBV19; abundance: NA; d_gene: NA; CDR3aa: CASTVGVMTEAFF; CDR3nt: TGTGCCAGTACGGTAGGGGTGATGACTGAAGCTTTCTTT
j_gene: TRBJ1-2; v_gene: TRBV5-4; abundance: NA; d_gene: NA; CDR3aa: CASSASGSVSGYTF; CDR3nt: TGTGCCAGCAGCGCATCAGGGTCCGTCAGTGGCTACACCTTC
j_gene: TRBJ2-1; v_gene: TRBV19; abundance: NA; d_gene: TRBD2; CDR3aa: CASSIGTSGGMRNEQFF; CDR3nt: TGTGCCAGTAGTATCGGGACTAGCGGGGGGATGCGGAATGAGCAGTTCTTC
j_gene: TRBJ2-7; v_gene: TRBV5-6; abundance: NA; d_gene: NA; CDR3aa: CASSLGGYSSYEQYF; CDR3nt: TGTGCCAGCAGCTTGGGAGGGTACTCCTCCTACGAGCAGTACTTC
j_gene: TRBJ2-1; v_gene: TRBV18; abundance: NA; d_gene: TRBD2; CDR3aa: CASSPLLAGAPYEQFF; CDR3nt: TGTGCCAGCTCACCTCTACTAGCGGGAGCTCCTTATGAGCAGTTCTTC
j_gene: TRBJ1-1; v_gene: TRBV11-3; abundance: NA; d_gene: NA; CDR3aa: CASSFRATGFMNTEAFF; CDR3nt: TGTGCCAGCAGCTTTCGAGCCACCGGGTTCATGAACACTGAAGCTTTCTTT
j_gene: TRBJ1-1; v_gene: TRBV2; abundance: once; d_gene: NA; CDR3aa: CASSPGLNNLLNTEAFF; CDR3nt: TGTGCCAGCAGCCCGGGACTCAACAACCTATTGAACACTGAAGCTTTCTTT
j_gene: TRBJ2-3; v_gene: TRBV29-1; abundance: NA; d_gene: NA; CDR3aa: CSVPGESTDTQYF; CDR3nt: TGCAGCGTCCCCGGGGAGAGCACAGATACGCAGTATTTT